What follows are 27 T cell receptor beta chains derived from one specimen sequenced in a study of T cell responses to AZD1222 COVID-19 vaccine. Sequencing used immunoSEQ multiplex PCR; TCRdb keeps in-frame clones, though not all of them. The sample contains about 120,000 clones, 90% of which appear only once. Here the sequenced sample was peripheral blood, taken 28 days after the second dose of the MenACWY control vaccine. These TCRs come from an adult who received the MenACWY meningococcal vaccine as a control.

This chain links TRBV3-1 (or the pseudogene TRBV3-2) with TRBJ2-3, with 7 bases fitting TRBD2. The CDR3 loop spans 14 amino acids. Trimming at V came to 1 base and at J to 8 bases, leaving 6 bases not matched to a gene. Looked up from germline, CDR1 is LGHDT and CDR2 is YNNKEL (reference sequence). The CDR3 sequence is CASSQGTRASTQYF. CDR3 in DNA: TGTGCCAGCAGCCAAGGGACTAGGGCCAGTACGCAGTATTTT.

The chain couples TRBV2 to TRBJ2-3; the match to TRBD2 covers 8 bases. J lost 3 bases, V lost 7 bases, and 9 bases had no gene match. Germline V lookup: CDR1 SNHLY, CDR2 FYNNEI. This CDR3 is 15 amino acids long. In nucleotides, the CDR3 is TGTGCCAGCAAGGAACCGGGGGGGGCAACAGATACGCAGTATTTT. Its translation is CASKEPGGATDTQYF.

V usage is TRBV11-2 and J usage is TRBJ1-5; tentatively, D is TRBD1 (6 bases). The CDR3 covers 13 residues. Trimming left V 5 bases short and J 6 bases short, with 11 bases between. The germline V gene has CDR1 SGHAT and CDR2 FQNNGV. The CDR3 DNA sequence: TGTGCCAGCAGCGCAGGGGCACCTCAGCCCCAGCATTTT. As protein: CASSAGAPQPQHF. Filled out from reference TRBV11-2 and TRBJ1-5, the complete variable domain reads EAGVAQSPRYKIIEKRQSVAFWCNPISGHATLYWYQQILGQGPKLLIQFQNNGVVDDSQLPKDRFSAERLKGVDSTLKIQPAKLEDSAVYLCASSAGAPQPQHFGDGTRLSIL.

In its sample, this clone was seen a few times. J is TRBJ2-5 and V is TRBV7-6; 8 nucleotides match TRBD2. This CDR3 is built from 13 residues. The V gene end was trimmed by 8 bases and the J gene end by 3 bases; junction bases not matched to a gene: 5. In germline, CDR1 is SGHVS, CDR2 FNYEAQ. In DNA form, the CDR3 reads TGTGCCAGCCAGGGACTAGATAAAGAGACCCAGTACTTC. It is translated as CASQGLDKETQYF.

The chain has TRBV3-1 (or the pseudogene TRBV3-2) and TRBJ1-6; D remains unclear. The CDR3 runs to 14 residues. Per the germline V gene, CDR1 is LGHDT and CDR2 is YNNKEL (reference sequence). Trimming pared 1 base from V and 6 bases from J, leaving 7 bases between. CDR3 sequence (DNA): TGTGCCAGCAGCCAAGTACAGTTTAATTCACCCCTCCACTTT. Residues: CASSQVQFNSPLHF.

The V and J genes are TRBV15 and TRBJ1-1, with D possibly TRBD1 on 6 matching bases. CDR1 is LNHNV and CDR2 is YYDKDF in the germline V gene (reference sequence). The CDR3 is 15 amino acids. V was clipped by 7 bases and J by 3 bases, with 18 bases between them. The CDR3 region is CATKREGGVDTEAFF. CDR3 nucleotides: TGTGCCACCAAGAGAGAAGGGGGAGTCGACACTGAAGCTTTCTTT.

This chain uses TRBV6-4 with TRBJ2-5; perhaps TRBD1 as D (6 bases). Between the trimmed V and J ends, which lost 7 bases and 2 bases, there was a span of 14 bases. The CDR3 sequence is 14 residues long. CDR1 MRHNA and CDR2 SNTAGT come from the germline V gene. CDR3 sequence (DNA): TGTGCCAGCAACTGGACAGTCAGGCAAGAGACCCAGTACTTC. Protein product: CASNWTVRQETQYF.

This clone appeared once. The V gene is TRBV6-5, the J gene TRBJ2-7; D perhaps matches TRBD1 (6 bases). Germline assignment: CDR1 MNHEY and CDR2 SVGAGI. This CDR3 contains 15 residues. V lost 6 bases and J 6 bases, leaving 21 bases between the germline ends. CDR3 sequence: CASSKTRQGSSEQYF. DNA for the CDR3: TGTGCCAGCAGCAAAACCCGGCAGGGGAGCAGCGAGCAGTACTTC.

This chain connects TRBV27 to TRBJ2-1; D possibly corresponds to TRBD2 (5 bases). V lost 5 bases and J lost 5, with 10 bases in between. The CDR3 loop spans 13 amino acids. Germline loops: CDR1 MNHEY, CDR2 SMNVEV (reference sequence). CDR3 DNA sequence: TGTGCCAGCAGTCTAGGACTGAACAATGAGCAGTTCTTC. Translation gives CASSLGLNNEQFF.

This clone was counted a few times. This chain joins TRBV30 and TRBJ1-6, with 7 positions matching TRBD1. Looked up from germline, CDR1 is GTSNPN and CDR2 is SVGIG (reference sequence). The CDR3 totals 14 residues. V shed 3 bases, J shed 7 bases, and the junction held 6 bases outside the gene matches. CDR3 sequence (DNA): TGTGCCTGGAGCCCGGGACAGCGGAATTCACCCCTCCACTTT. Its protein product is CAWSPGQRNSPLHF.

The V gene is TRBV3-1 (or the pseudogene TRBV3-2), the J gene TRBJ2-2, with D possibly being TRBD1 (5 bases). This CDR3 spans 15 amino acids. The V end lost 5 bases, the J end lost 3 bases, and 13 bases lay between the germline ends. Germline lookup yields CDR1 LGHDT and CDR2 YNNKEL (reference sequence). CDR3 nucleotides: TGTGCCAGCAGCATGGCAGGGTTGGACACCGGGGAGCTGTTTTTT. It yields the protein CASSMAGLDTGELFF.

This chain connects TRBV5-1 to TRBJ1-1, with 7 positions matching TRBD1. Germline lookup yields CDR1 SGHRS and CDR2 YFSETQ. V trimming: 4 bases; J trimming: 0 bases; junction bases outside the gene matches: 12. The CDR3 is 17 residues long. As DNA, the CDR3 is TGCGCCAGCAGCCGGAGCGGGGACAGAATCATGAACACTGAAGCTTTCTTT. Translating it yields CASSRSGDRIMNTEAFF.

This clone appeared a single time. The chain has TRBV9 and TRBJ1-6; D not certain. V was clipped by 0 bases and J by 7 bases, with 11 bases between them. The CDR3 length is 15 residues. Germline V CDR1 and CDR2: SGDLS, YYNGEE. The CDR3 region has the DNA TGTGCCAGCAGCGTAGTGGCAGCTAAAAATTCACCCCTCCACTTT. Translated, it gives CASSVVAAKNSPLHF. The whole variable domain, remainder taken from reference TRBV9 and TRBJ1-6, is DSGVTQTPKHLITATGQRVTLRCSPRSGDLSVYWYQQSLDQGLQFLIQYYNGEERAKGNILERFSAQQFPDLHSELNLSSLELGDSALYFCASSVVAAKNSPLHFGNGTRLTVT.

The V and J genes are TRBV24-1 and TRBJ2-3, with a possible D match to TRBD1 (6 bases). Trimming left V 1 base short and J 0 bases short, with 10 bases between. CDR1 is KGHDR and CDR2 is SFDVKD in the germline V gene. The CDR3 runs to 16 residues. The CDR3 protein is CATSDLGRGSTDTQYF. The CDR3 DNA is TGTGCCACCAGTGATTTAGGCAGGGGTAGCACAGATACGCAGTATTTT.

In its sample, this clone was seen once. The chain employs TRBV12-5 and TRBJ2-3; the D call may be TRBD1 or TRBD2 (5 bases each). Trimming removed 5 bases from V and 1 base from J, with 7 bases in between. The CDR3 runs 13 residues. Germline CDR1 LGHNT, CDR2 FRNRAP. The CDR3, as DNA: TGTGCTAGTGGTCTGGGGGGCACAGATACGCAGTATTTT. Translation gives CASGLGGTDTQYF.

The chain links TRBV19 to TRBJ1-5; the match to TRBD1 covers 7 bases. Germline CDR1 LNHDA, CDR2 SQIVND (reference sequence). The CDR3 extends over 17 amino acids. With V trimmed by 5 bases and J by 2 bases, 12 bases remained unmatched. CDR3 DNA sequence: TGTGCCAGTAGTCTTCCGGGAGGGGGCTCGGGCAATCAGCCCCAGCATTTT. It specifies CASSLPGGGSGNQPQHF.

DNA for the CDR3: TGTGCCAGCAGCTTATCGATGGACACCGGGGAGCTGTTTTTT. Its protein is CASSLSMDTGELFF. The chain combines TRBV7-9 with TRBJ2-2; no clear D gene. Germline V lookup: CDR1 SEHNR, CDR2 FQNEAQ (reference sequence). Trimming pared 2 bases from V and 3 bases from J, leaving 7 bases between. The CDR3 spans 14 residues.

This chain uses TRBV7-9 with TRBJ2-3; 10 bases fit TRBD2. Per the germline V gene, CDR1 is SEHNR and CDR2 is FQNEAQ (reference sequence). Germline trimming cut 2 bases from V and 4 bases from J; bases unmatched to any gene: 9. The CDR3 totals 17 residues. The CDR3 reads CASSLLGEAGGPDTQYF. For the CDR3, the DNA is TGTGCCAGCAGCTTACTCGGAGAAGCGGGGGGGCCAGATACGCAGTATTTT.

The chain couples TRBV7-2 to TRBJ2-3, with D uncertain. Trimming pared 5 bases from V and 4 bases from J, leaving 13 bases between. Germline lookup yields CDR1 SGHTA and CDR2 FQGNSA. This CDR3 contains 14 residues. The CDR3 spells CASSATVSSDTQYF. The CDR3 DNA reads as TGTGCCAGCAGCGCTACAGTTTCATCAGATACGCAGTATTTT.

The chain links TRBV28 to TRBJ1-5; weak D call: TRBD1 (5 bases). Germline V gene lookup returns CDR1 MDHEN and CDR2 SYDVKM. This CDR3 contains 18 residues. V was cut by 9 bases and J by 0 bases, with 24 bases left in between. CDR3 coding DNA: TGTGCCAGTCCCCCTTCGACAGTTGGGGATTATAGCAATCAGCCCCAGCATTTT. As protein: CASPPSTVGDYSNQPQHF. Supplemented by reference TRBV28 and TRBJ1-5, the full variable domain reads DVKVTQSSRYLVKRTGEKVFLECVQDMDHENMFWYRQDPGLGLRLIYFSYDVKMKEKGDIPEGYSVSREKKERFSLILESASTNQTSMYLCASPPSTVGDYSNQPQHFGDGTRLSIL.

V gene TRBV5-1 combines with J gene TRBJ2-6, with D hard to call. Looked up from germline, CDR1 is SGHRS and CDR2 is YFSETQ. CDR3 length equals 14 residues. Trimming took off 7 bases at V and 0 bases at J, with 8 bases between the two ends. This CDR3 reads CASSTSSGANVLTF. The CDR3 bases are TGCGCCAGCTCCACCAGCTCTGGGGCCAACGTCCTGACTTTC. The whole variable domain, remainder taken from reference TRBV5-1 and TRBJ2-6, is KAGVTQTPRYLIKTRGQQVTLSCSPISGHRSVSWYQQTPGQGLQFLFEYFSETQRNKGNFPGRFSGRQFSNSRSEMNVSTLELGDSALYLCASSTSSGANVLTFGAGSRLTVL.

V is TRBV28 and J is TRBJ1-5; D is uncertain. From germline, CDR1 is MDHEN and CDR2 SYDVKM. V gave up 3 bases and J gave up 0 bases, with 12 bases separating them. CDR3 length: 16 residues. The CDR3 sequence is CASSLTSTVSNQPQHF. In nucleotides, the CDR3 is TGTGCCAGCAGTTTGACTTCGACGGTTAGCAATCAGCCCCAGCATTTT. Complete variable domain (other parts from reference TRBV28 and TRBJ1-5): DVKVTQSSRYLVKRTGEKVFLECVQDMDHENMFWYRQDPGLGLRLIYFSYDVKMKEKGDIPEGYSVSREKKERFSLILESASTNQTSMYLCASSLTSTVSNQPQHFGDGTRLSIL.

The chain has TRBV7-3 and TRBJ2-2, with TRBD2 matching over 11 bases. Germline V gives CDR1 SGHTA, CDR2 FQGTGA. This CDR3 has 19 residues. V lost 1 base, J lost 6 bases, and 13 bases stayed unmatched. The CDR3: CASSLKLPGLADRSGELFF. For the CDR3, the DNA is TGTGCCAGCAGCTTAAAGCTACCGGGACTAGCGGATAGGTCCGGGGAGCTGTTTTTT.

In DNA form, the CDR3 reads TGTGCCAGCAGTTTCAATGGGGCGCACGAGCAGTACTTC. It yields the protein CASSFNGAHEQYF. V gene TRBV27 combines with J gene TRBJ2-7; D perhaps matches TRBD1 (5 bases). Trimming took 3 bases from V and 5 from J, leaving 11 bases between them. The CDR3 length is 13 residues. CDR1 MNHEY and CDR2 SMNVEV come from the germline V gene (reference sequence).

The rearrangement uses TRBV7-9 and TRBJ1-1, with D unclear. V was pared by 6 bases and J by 5 bases, with 7 bases between. This CDR3 comprises 11 residues. Germline lookup yields CDR1 SEHNR and CDR2 FQNEAQ (reference sequence). CDR3 region: CASRRGTEAFF. CDR3 DNA: TGTGCCAGCAGGAGAGGGACTGAAGCTTTCTTT. Complete variable domain (other parts from reference TRBV7-9 and TRBJ1-1): DTGVSQNPRHKITKRGQNVTFRCDPISEHNRLYWYRQTLGQGPEFLTYFQNEAQLEKSRLLSDRFSAERPKGSFSTLEIQRTEQGDSAMYLCASRRGTEAFFGQGTRLTVV.

This chain connects TRBV5-4 to TRBJ1-1; D gene uncertain. V lost 0 bases to trimming and J lost 6 bases, with 6 bases between them. The CDR3 is made up of 12 amino acids. The germline V gene encodes CDR1 SGHNT and CDR2 YYREEE (reference sequence). The CDR3 reads CASSLERSEAFF. The CDR3, as DNA: TGTGCCAGCAGCTTGGAGCGGTCTGAAGCTTTCTTT.

The rearrangement links TRBV27 to TRBJ2-7; 8 nucleotides agree with TRBD1. The germline V gene encodes CDR1 MNHEY and CDR2 SMNVEV (reference sequence). CDR3 size: 15 residues. After removal of 5 bases from V and 4 bases from J, the junction contained 10 bases not matched to a gene. CDR3 coding DNA: TGTGCCAGCAGTCTCGCCGGACAGGGATTATACGAGCAGTACTTC. It yields the protein CASSLAGQGLYEQYF.